This TCR beta chain was sequenced during a study of shared clonotypes between healthy human individuals. Naive CD8 cells lacked CD45RO, underwent positive selection for CCR7 and left out terminally differentiated effector memory CD45RA+ cells. The table came from immunoSEQ multiplex PCR; TCRdb's copy has only in-frame clones and leaves some out. The sample yields millions of clones, over 85% seen once. The germline CDR1 and CDR2 sequences are SNHLY and FYNNEI. The V and J ends lost 4 bases and 3 bases respectively, with 11 bases between them. This CDR3 spans 14 amino acids. The chain has TRBV2 and TRBJ2-3; D is unresolved. This TCR came from a young man in good health. Input material: naive CD8+ T cells sorted from blood. The CDR3 sequence is CASSAFRVTDTQYF. Written as DNA, the CDR3 is TGTGCCAGCAGTGCTTTTCGGGTAACAGATACGCAGTATTTT. Looking up the rest from reference TRBV2 and TRBJ2-3 gives the full variable domain: EPEVTQTPSHQVTQMGQEVILRCVPISNHLYFYWYRQILGQKVEFLVSFYNNEISEKSEIFDDQFSVERPDGSNFTLKIRSTKLEDSAMYFCASSAFRVTDTQYFGPGTRLTVL.